These 25 T cell receptor beta chains originate from one sample sequenced in a study of shared clonotypes between healthy human individuals. Assay: immunoSEQ multiplex PCR; the TCRdb copy retains only in-frame clones and omits some. This repertoire shows hundreds of thousands of clones, roughly 80% found once; its top ten account for around 12%. What was sequenced was PBMCs. Every receptor here comes from a woman aged 40 to 50 in good health. Some clones in this sample may be carry-over from other donors' samples.

The chain uses TRBV5-1 and TRBJ2-7, with 14 bases matching TRBD2. The CDR3 has 15 residues. Germline-derived CDR1 and CDR2 are SGHRS and YFSETQ. V lost 0 bases to trimming and J lost 8 bases; unmatched junction nucleotides: 4. In nucleotides, the CDR3 is TGCGCCAGCAGCTTGGATGGGACTAGCGGGGGTAAGCAGTACTTC. This gives the protein CASSLDGTSGGKQYF. The entire variable domain, with the rest obtained from reference TRBV5-1 and TRBJ2-7, is as follows: KAGVTQTPRYLIKTRGQQVTLSCSPISGHRSVSWYQQTPGQGLQFLFEYFSETQRNKGNFPGRFSGRQFSNSRSEMNVSTLELGDSALYLCASSLDGTSGGKQYFGPGTRLTVT.

This clone was found a few times. The chain uses TRBV7-9 and TRBJ2-5; 8 positions match TRBD1. Germline values: CDR1 SEHNR, CDR2 FQNEAQ (reference sequence). The V gene end was trimmed by 0 bases and the J gene end by 5 bases; junction bases not matched to a gene: 8. This CDR3 is built from 16 residues. In DNA, the CDR3 is TGTGCCAGCAGCTTAGCAGATTGGACAGGGATTGAGACCCAGTACTTC. This sequence encodes CASSLADWTGIETQYF.

About this clone itself: This likely came from a read error, as a far larger clone is one base away. This chain links TRBV7-9 with TRBJ2-6, with 10 bases aligning to TRBD1. Per the germline V gene, CDR1 is SEHNR and CDR2 is FQNEAQ (reference sequence). The CDR3 covers 18 residues. CDR3 DNA sequence: TGTGCCAGCAGCCAAAGGGACAGGGGCGGTAAAGGGGCCAACATCCTGACTTTC. It specifies CASSQRDRGGKGANILTF. The complete variable domain, with remaining parts taken from reference TRBV7-9 and TRBJ2-6, reads DTGVSQNPRHKITKRGQNVTFRCDPISEHNRLYWYRQTLGQGPEFLTYFQNEAQLEKSRLLSDRFSAERPKGSFSTLEIQRTEQGDSAMYLCASSQRDRGGKGANILTFGAGSRLTVL.

The chain joins TRBV23-1 to TRBJ2-5; 7 bases are a match to TRBD2. TRBV23-1 is given ORF status, its function remaining uncertain. J gave up 3 bases and V 0 bases, and 4 bases lay outside the gene matches. CDR3 size: 15 residues. CDR3 in amino acids: CASSQSRLAEETQYF. CDR3 bases: TGCGCCAGCAGTCAATCGAGACTAGCCGAAGAGACCCAGTACTTC.

This clone has only a few counts. The V gene is TRBV6-5, the J gene TRBJ1-1, with D uncertain. V was pared by 3 bases and J by 3 bases, with 8 bases between. Germline V gives CDR1 MNHEY, CDR2 SVGAGI. The CDR3 contains 13 residues. The CDR3 region has the DNA TGTGCCAGCAGTTATCGGTATGACACTGAAGCTTTCTTT. This encodes CASSYRYDTEAFF.

J is TRBJ2-1 and V is TRBV12-5; TRBD2 aligns across 14 bases. The length of the CDR3 is 16 residues. The J segment lost 8 bases and the V segment lost 5 bases, leaving 8 bases of the junction unmatched. From germline, CDR1 is LGHNT and CDR2 FRNRAP. For the CDR3, the DNA is TGTGCTAGTGGTCAGACTAGCGGGAGGGCAGGCGATGAGCAGTTCTTC. This gives the protein CASGQTSGRAGDEQFF.

The table lists this clone with a few counts. V gene TRBV7-3 combines with J gene TRBJ2-3, with TRBD2 matching 12 bases. Germline V gene data show CDR1 as SGHTA and CDR2 as FQGTGA. The CDR3 totals 14 residues. V lost 5 bases and J lost 8; bases outside the gene matches: 5. CDR3 nucleotide sequence: TGTGCCAGCAGCGTCACTAGCGGGAGGTCTACGCAGTATTTT. Translated: CASSVTSGRSTQYF.

The chain links TRBV7-9 to TRBJ1-1, with D possibly matching TRBD1 (5 bases). Germline V gives CDR1 SEHNR, CDR2 FQNEAQ (reference sequence). V was pared by 2 bases and J by 7 bases, with 14 bases between. CDR3 size: 14 residues. In DNA form, the CDR3 reads TGTGCCAGCAGCTTAACCAGGGCCGAGGGTGAAGCTTTCTTT. It encodes CASSLTRAEGEAFF.

The gene calls are TRBV5-1 and TRBJ2-6, with D maybe TRBD1 (5 bases). Looked up from germline, CDR1 is SGHRS and CDR2 is YFSETQ. The CDR3 extends over 14 amino acids. The V gene lost 2 bases and the J gene lost 4 bases, with 7 bases spanning the gap. The CDR3 nucleotides are TGCGCCAGCAGCTTAGGGGTCGGGGCCAACGTCCTGACTTTC. Protein product: CASSLGVGANVLTF.

V gene TRBV28 combines with J gene TRBJ2-1; the match to TRBD2 covers 7 bases. In germline, CDR1 is MDHEN, CDR2 SYDVKM. Trimming removed 6 bases from V and 4 bases from J; junction bases left unmatched: 9. The CDR3 has 15 residues. CDR3 nucleotide sequence: TGTGCCAGCAGCTTACGCAGGGAGGGGTACAATGAGCAGTTCTTC. As protein: CASSLRREGYNEQFF.

The chain couples TRBV30 to TRBJ2-1; a weak D match, TRBD2 (5 bases). The CDR3 runs 15 residues. Looked up from germline, CDR1 is GTSNPN and CDR2 is SVGIG (reference sequence). V lost 2 bases to trimming and J lost 7 bases, with 18 bases between them. As DNA, the CDR3 is TGTGCCTGGAGTTCGGATAGCGCCCTTGAGAATGAGCAGTTCTTC. The encoded protein is CAWSSDSALENEQFF.

The chain's CDR3 is CASSMVSGRKPTMSMFF. Here the CDR3 DNA reads TGTGCCAGTAGTATGGTTAGCGGGAGGAAACCTACAATGAGCATGTTCTTC. The chain recombines TRBV19 with TRBJ2-1; 10 nucleotides line up with TRBD2. V shed 3 bases, J shed 15 bases, and the junction held 20 bases outside the gene matches. This CDR3 spans 17 amino acids. Germline CDR1 reads LNHDA; CDR2 reads SQIVND (reference sequence).

The gene calls are TRBV9 and TRBJ2-7; D not resolved. Deletions cut 4 bases from V and 13 bases from J, with 18 bases between. The CDR3 runs 12 residues. Germline assignment: CDR1 SGDLS and CDR2 YYNGEE. The CDR3 region has the DNA TGTGCCAGCAGCCCCGAGAGTAATATACTTTACTTC. Translating it yields CASSPESNILYF.

The genes are TRBV9 and TRBJ2-1, with 7 bases fitting TRBD2. Germline-derived CDR1 and CDR2 are SGDLS and YYNGEE. The V segment lost 3 bases and the J segment 4 bases; nucleotides outside the gene matches: 7. The length of the CDR3 is 15 residues. CDR3 sequence (DNA): TGTGCCAGCAGCGGAGGGAGGGTGCAATACAATGAGCAGTTCTTC. Amino acids: CASSGGRVQYNEQFF.

Turning to this clone: Other DNA sequences of this sample code for an identical CDR3. The genes are TRBV5-1 and TRBJ2-1, with D maybe TRBD2 (5 bases). The germline V gene has CDR1 SGHRS and CDR2 YFSETQ. The CDR3 has 15 residues. V lost 0 bases, J lost 0 bases, and 7 bases lay in between. The DNA of the CDR3 is TGCGCCAGCAGCTTGGCGGGGAGCTCCTACAATGAGCAGTTCTTC. It specifies CASSLAGSSYNEQFF.

The chain links TRBV5-1 to TRBJ1-2; 8 bases line up with TRBD1. The length of the CDR3 is 14 residues. Germline V CDR1 and CDR2: SGHRS, YFSETQ. Germline trimming cut 0 bases from V and 7 bases from J; bases unmatched to any gene: 5. The CDR3 sequence: CASSLVSGGGGYTF. The CDR3 nucleotides are TGCGCCAGCAGCTTGGTGTCAGGGGGCGGTGGCTACACCTTC. The variable domain in full, with the rest retrieved from reference TRBV5-1 and TRBJ1-2, is KAGVTQTPRYLIKTRGQQVTLSCSPISGHRSVSWYQQTPGQGLQFLFEYFSETQRNKGNFPGRFSGRQFSNSRSEMNVSTLELGDSALYLCASSLVSGGGGYTFGSGTRLTVV.

The chain is built from TRBV4-2 and TRBJ1-1; TRBD1 agrees at 9 bases. The J segment lost 5 bases and the V segment lost 1 base, leaving 5 bases of the junction unmatched. This CDR3 spans 15 amino acids. The germline gives CDR1 LGHNA, CDR2 YNFKEQ. The CDR3 sequence: CASSQVGQGKTEAFF. The CDR3 nucleotides are TGTGCCAGCAGCCAAGTGGGACAGGGTAAGACTGAAGCTTTCTTT.

This clone came up once. The chain couples TRBV7-2 to TRBJ1-5, with D possibly matching TRBD1 (6 bases). Germline CDR1 and CDR2: SGHTA and FQGNSA. The CDR3 covers 15 residues. With 2 bases removed from V and 7 bases from J, the gap between germline ends came to 15 bases. CDR3: CASSLYQGQEQPQHF. The CDR3, as DNA: TGTGCCAGCAGCTTATATCAGGGGCAGGAACAGCCCCAGCATTTT.

CDR3 sequence reads: CASTQWGGRSYNEQFF. CDR3 nucleotides: TGTGCCAGCACCCAATGGGGCGGGAGATCCTACAATGAGCAGTTCTTC. The chain employs TRBV28 and TRBJ2-1; TRBD2 matches at 7 bases. The CDR3 runs to 16 residues. The V and J ends lost 7 bases and 1 base, in that order; junction bases with no gene match: 10. Looked up from germline, CDR1 is MDHEN and CDR2 is SYDVKM.

Turning to this clone: A single base separates this from a much larger clone, so it may be a read error. Other DNA sequences in the same sample also yield this CDR3. V and J are TRBV5-1 and TRBJ1-4; 9 bases are shared with TRBD1. The CDR3 runs 19 residues. CDR1 is SGHRS and CDR2 is YFSETQ in the germline V gene. The CDR3 loop is CASSTPRQGERGTNEKLFF. The CDR3 bases are TGCGCCAGCAGCACGCCGCGACAGGGGGAGAGGGGGACTAATGAAAAGCTGTTTTTT.

This clone was observed a handful of times. The rearrangement joins TRBV30 to TRBJ2-2; D might be TRBD1 (7 bases). Germline-derived CDR1 and CDR2 are GTSNPN and SVGIG (reference sequence). This CDR3 has 14 amino acids. Deletions cut 3 bases from V and 3 bases from J, with 11 bases between. The chain's CDR3 is CAWRGGGHTGELFF. For the CDR3, the DNA is TGTGCCTGGAGAGGAGGGGGCCACACCGGGGAGCTGTTTTTT.

This clone has a handful of counts. The chain uses TRBV9 and TRBJ2-7; 8 bases map to TRBD1. CDR1 is SGDLS, CDR2 YYNGEE, per germline. The CDR3 covers 15 residues. V lost 3 bases to trimming and J lost 4 bases; unmatched junction nucleotides: 9. For the CDR3, the DNA is TGTGCCAGCAGCGCCATGGTAGGGACAGGTTACGAGCAGTACTTC. Protein: CASSAMVGTGYEQYF.

The genes are TRBV5-4 and TRBJ1-1; D unresolved. V lost 0 bases and J 2 bases, leaving 8 bases between the germline ends. There are 14 residues in the CDR3. The germline V gene encodes CDR1 SGHNT and CDR2 YYREEE (reference sequence). CDR3 sequence: CASSLVGINTEAFF. The CDR3 nucleotides read TGTGCCAGCAGCTTGGTTGGGATCAACACTGAAGCTTTCTTT.

Concerning this clone: This likely came from a read error, as a far larger clone is one base away. The chain carries TRBV5-1 and TRBJ1-5; a possible D gene is TRBD1 (5 bases). Looked up from germline, CDR1 is SGHRS and CDR2 is YFSETQ. The V end lost 4 bases, the J end lost 0 bases, and 20 bases lay between the germline ends. The CDR3 spans 18 residues. The CDR3 DNA reads as TGCGCCAGCAGCCCGACGGTAAGGGGCGCGAGTAGCAATCAGCCCCAGCATTTT. Translating it yields CASSPTVRGASSNQPQHF.

This clone appeared once. Other nucleotide sequences from this sample produce the same CDR3. V is TRBV27 and J is TRBJ1-1; D gene uncertain. Trimming removed 6 bases from V and 5 bases from J, with 13 bases in between. This CDR3 has 13 amino acids. The germline V gene encodes CDR1 MNHEY and CDR2 SMNVEV (reference sequence). The CDR3 DNA is TGTGCCAGCAGCATTAACAGAGAGACTGAAGCTTTCTTT. It translates to CASSINRETEAFF.